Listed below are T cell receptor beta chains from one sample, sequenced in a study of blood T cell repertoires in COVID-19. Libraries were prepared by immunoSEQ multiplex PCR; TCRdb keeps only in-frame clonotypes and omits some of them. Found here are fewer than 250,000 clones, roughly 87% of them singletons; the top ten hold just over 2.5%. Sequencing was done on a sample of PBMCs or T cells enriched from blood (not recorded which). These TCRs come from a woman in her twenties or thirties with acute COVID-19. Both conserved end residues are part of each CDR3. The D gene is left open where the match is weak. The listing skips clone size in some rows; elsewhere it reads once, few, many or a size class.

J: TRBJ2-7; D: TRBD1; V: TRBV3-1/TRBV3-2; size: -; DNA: TGTGCCAGCAGCCTCAAGCACACAGGGGGTGTCTACGAGCAGTACTTC; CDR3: CASSLKHTGGVYEQYF
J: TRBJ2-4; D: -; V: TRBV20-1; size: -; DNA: TGCAGTGCTAGGGTCCAGAACATTCAGTACTTC; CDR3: CSARVQNIQYF
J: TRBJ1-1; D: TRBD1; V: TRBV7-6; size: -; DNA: TGTGCCAGCAGCCGATTAACTACCGGGACAGGGGAAACTGAAGCTTTCTTT; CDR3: CASSRLTTGTGETEAFF
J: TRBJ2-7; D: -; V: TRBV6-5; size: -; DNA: TGTGCCAGCAGTTACGGGCAGGGGAACCCCTACGAGCAGTACTTC; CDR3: CASSYGQGNPYEQYF
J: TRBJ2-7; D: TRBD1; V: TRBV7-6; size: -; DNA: TGTGCCAGCAGCTTAGCCCTAAAACAGGGGGCTCACTCCTACGAGCAGTACTTC; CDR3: CASSLALKQGAHSYEQYF
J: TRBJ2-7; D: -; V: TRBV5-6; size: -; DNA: TGTGCCAGCAGCTTAGGAGTTGGGTTCTACGAGCAGTACTTC; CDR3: CASSLGVGFYEQYF
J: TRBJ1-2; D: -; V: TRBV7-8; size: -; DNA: TGTGCCAGCAGCTCATATAGGGTACCCGACAGCCGAAGTTACCGCTATGGCTACACCTTC; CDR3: CASSSYRVPDSRSYRYGYTF
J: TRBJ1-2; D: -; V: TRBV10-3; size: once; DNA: TGTGCCATCATGGGGGGATTGAGCTACACCTTC; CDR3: CAIMGGLSYTF
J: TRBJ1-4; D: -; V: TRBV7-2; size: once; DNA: TGTGCCAGCAGCGAACACAGGAGCCGGTATGAAAAACTGTTTTTT; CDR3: CASSEHRSRYEKLFF
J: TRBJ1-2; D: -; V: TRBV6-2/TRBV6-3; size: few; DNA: TGTGCCAGCAGTTACCGGGACTCCTATGGCTACACCTTC; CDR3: CASSYRDSYGYTF
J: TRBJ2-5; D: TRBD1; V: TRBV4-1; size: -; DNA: TGCGCCAGCAGCCGAACCACAGGGGAAGAGACCCAGTACTTC; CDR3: CASSRTTGEETQYF